This is a list of T cell receptor beta chains from one sample in a study of graft-versus-host responses after intestinal transplantation. Using immunoSEQ multiplex PCR, the repertoire was profiled, and TCRdb retains in-frame clones only, with some absent. The data contain about 78,000 clones, roughly 87% of them singletons. Their cognate antigens are unknown. Sample: unstimulated CD8+ T cells sorted from spleen or lymph node cells, taken before transplant. These receptors came from a human donor who was the organ donor for an intestinal transplant. Both conserved end residues are part of each CDR3. D genes are given only for firm matches. Clone size is given for some rows only: seen once, a few or many times, or a class if the clone is expanded.

d_call | clone_size | j_call | v_call | cdr3_aa | cdr3_nt
TRBD2 | - | TRBJ2-3 | TRBV28 | CASTLTSGGADTQYF | TGTGCCAGCACTCTGACTAGCGGGGGGGCAGATACGCAGTATTTT
- | - | TRBJ1-2 | TRBV28 | CASSLRGNYGYTF | TGTGCCAGCAGTTTACGAGGGAACTATGGCTACACCTTC
- | - | TRBJ2-7 | TRBV28 | CASSFQGLGGEQYF | TGTGCCAGCAGTTTTCAAGGCCTGGGGGGCGAGCAGTACTTC
- | few | TRBJ2-7 | TRBV4-1 | CASSQEEGMLREQYF | TGCGCCAGCAGCCAAGAGGAAGGAATGCTACGGGAGCAGTACTTC
- | - | TRBJ2-1 | TRBV2 | CASNYNEQFF | TGTGCCAGCAATTACAATGAGCAGTTCTTC
- | - | TRBJ2-5 | TRBV4-2 | CASSQASSVETQYF | TGTGCCAGCAGCCAAGCGAGTAGCGTAGAGACCCAGTACTTC
TRBD1 | - | TRBJ2-7 | TRBV4-1 | CASSQDRGQGAREQYF | TGCGCCAGCAGCCAAGATAGGGGACAGGGGGCGCGTGAGCAGTACTTC
- | - | TRBJ2-7 | TRBV5-1 | CASSLPGQSYEQYF | TGCGCCAGCAGCCTTCCCGGGCAGTCCTACGAGCAGTACTTC
- | - | TRBJ2-1 | TRBV9 | CASSSVGPSSYNEQFF | TGTGCCAGCAGCTCCGTAGGGCCTTCCTCCTACAATGAGCAGTTCTTC
TRBD2 | - | TRBJ2-1 | TRBV27 | CASSLSPGGDNEQFF | TGTGCCAGCAGTTTATCTCCGGGGGGGGACAATGAGCAGTTCTTC
- | - | TRBJ2-7 | TRBV6-6 | CASKPPDSSYEQYF | TGTGCCAGCAAACCGCCGGACAGTTCCTACGAGCAGTACTTC
TRBD1 | - | TRBJ2-5 | TRBV5-5 | CASSVGQGAGTQYF | TGTGCCAGCAGCGTGGGACAGGGGGCCGGTACCCAGTACTTC
- | - | TRBJ1-3 | TRBV30 | CAWTIEAAGNTIYF | TGTGCCTGGACCATCGAGGCGGCTGGAAACACCATATATTTT
TRBD2 | - | TRBJ2-2 | TRBV7-6 | CASSFPTSGGAGTGELFF | TGTGCCAGCAGCTTCCCGACTAGCGGGGGGGCTGGTACCGGGGAGCTGTTTTTT
TRBD2 | - | TRBJ2-5 | TRBV27 | CASSLVAGWLGTQYF | TGTGCCAGCAGTTTAGTAGCGGGGTGGCTAGGGACCCAGTACTTC
- | - | TRBJ1-2 | TRBV7-3 | CASSLGGSSNYGYTF | TGTGCCAGCAGCTTAGGGGGAAGTTCTAACTATGGCTACACCTTC